The 29 T cell receptor beta chains presented below share a single source sample, sequenced in a study of shared T cell receptors in the human thymus. The data were produced by immunoSEQ multiplex PCR, yet TCRdb's version contains in-frame clones alone and is incomplete. The sample lists hundreds of thousands of clones, more than 75% occurring once. A further study also used this sample, focusing on human thymus T cells.

The sequenced material came from thymocytes. The receptors here all came from a boy younger than two with a congenital heart defect.

This rearrangement joins TRBV28 to TRBJ2-2, with a tentative D call TRBD1 (6 bases). The CDR3 has 15 amino acids. Trimming left V 5 bases short and J 3 bases short, with 13 bases between. From germline, CDR1 is MDHEN and CDR2 SYDVKM. The CDR3 bases are TGTGCCAGCAGTCTCTACTACAGGGACACCGGGGAGCTGTTTTTT. Protein: CASSLYYRDTGELFF.

This clone has more than one count but fewer than ten. The chain joins TRBV10-3 to TRBJ2-7; the D is unclear. The CDR3 covers 15 residues. Germline CDR1 and CDR2: ENHRY and SYGVKD. Deletions cut 2 bases from V and 6 bases from J, with 17 bases between. CDR3 sequence (DNA): TGTGCCATCAGTGAGCAGGCCTCCAATCCCTGCGAGCAGTACTTC. Its protein product is CAISEQASNPCEQYF.

The chain is built from TRBV14 and TRBJ2-7; a possible D gene is TRBD1 (5 bases). The CDR3 spans 15 residues. The V gene's germline CDR1 is SGHDN and CDR2 FVKESK. The germline V and J ends were trimmed by 3 bases and 5 bases, with 17 bases remaining between them. In DNA form, the CDR3 reads TGTGCCAGCAGCCATCCCAGGGCCAATCCCCACGAGCAGTACTTC. It specifies CASSHPRANPHEQYF. The full variable domain, its missing parts supplied by reference TRBV14 and TRBJ2-7, is EAGVTQFPSHSVIEKGQTVTLRCDPISGHDNLYWYRRVMGKEIKFLLHFVKESKQDESGMPNNRFLAERTGGTYSTLKVQPAELEDSGVYFCASSHPRANPHEQYFGPGTRLTVT.

This rearrangement joins TRBV7-2 to TRBJ2-3; D unclear. CDR3 length: 15 residues. Germline CDR1 SGHTA, CDR2 FQGNSA. Trimming stripped 3 bases from V and 1 base from J, with 11 bases between. CDR3 sequence (DNA): TGTGCCAGCAGCTTCCTCTGGTCGGGCACAGATACGCAGTATTTT. Translating gives CASSFLWSGTDTQYF.

The gene calls are TRBV6-5 and TRBJ2-2; D is ambiguous. The CDR3 has 12 amino acids. V dropped 2 bases and J dropped 7 bases, with 5 bases sitting between them. In germline, CDR1 is MNHEY, CDR2 SVGAGI. CDR3 bases: TGTGCCAGCAGTTACACCGGCGGGGAGCTGTTTTTT. This sequence encodes CASSYTGGELFF.

This sequence joins TRBV11-2 and TRBJ1-3; 7 bases align to TRBD1. Per germline, CDR1 SGHAT and CDR2 FQNNGV. Trimming at V came to 5 bases and at J to 4 bases, leaving 5 bases not matched to a gene. The length of the CDR3 is 14 residues. The CDR3 DNA reads as TGTGCCAGCAGCGCCGGGACAGCCGGAAACACCATATATTTT. It specifies CASSAGTAGNTIYF.

The rearrangement joins TRBV6-5 to TRBJ1-1, with 8 bases lining up with TRBD1. Germline CDR1 and CDR2: MNHEY and SVGAGI. The CDR3 spans 15 residues. V lost 2 bases to trimming and J lost 5 bases; unmatched junction nucleotides: 7. The CDR3 is CASSYADREGTEAFF. The DNA of the CDR3 is TGTGCCAGCAGTTACGCGGACAGGGAAGGTACTGAAGCTTTCTTT.

This rearrangement joins TRBV21-1 to TRBJ1-5; the DNA was not used to check the table's D call, TRBD1. TRBV21-1 is termed a pseudogene. CDR3 size: 18 residues. The DNA of the CDR3 is TGTGCCAGCAGCAAAGCGCCCAAACAGGGGGCCTGTTGTCAGCCCCAGCATTTT. Translating it yields CASSKAPKQGACCQPQHF.

The chain has TRBV14 and TRBJ2-2, with 7 bases fitting TRBD2. Losses at the gene ends were 1 base for V and 6 bases for J; bases not matched to a gene: 14. CDR1 is SGHDN, CDR2 FVKESK, per germline. The CDR3 extends over 18 amino acids. In DNA, the CDR3 is TGTGCCAGCAGCCAAGGACCTCTAGGAGCGGGACCCCCCGGGGAGCTGTTTTTT. It is translated as CASSQGPLGAGPPGELFF.

V usage is TRBV7-3 and J usage is TRBJ2-2; D may be TRBD2 (6 bases). The CDR3 is 15 residues long. Germline V lookup: CDR1 SGHTA, CDR2 FQGTGA. Deletions cut 1 base from V and 0 bases from J, with 6 bases between. The CDR3 protein is CASSLRGANTGELFF. CDR3 in DNA: TGTGCCAGCAGCTTAAGGGGGGCGAACACCGGGGAGCTGTTTTTT. Combining the CDR3 with reference TRBV7-3 and TRBJ2-2 gives the whole variable domain GAGVSQTPSNKVTEKGKYVELRCDPISGHTALYWYRQSLGQGPEFLIYFQGTGAADDSGLPNDRFFAVRPEGSVSTLKIQRTERGDSAVYLCASSLRGANTGELFFGEGSRLTVL.

The chain links TRBV5-1 to TRBJ2-3; 14 nucleotides agree with TRBD2. Per germline, CDR1 SGHRS and CDR2 YFSETQ. This CDR3 is 17 amino acids long. The junction had 3 bases not matched to a gene; V was cut back by 0 bases and J by 3 bases. The CDR3 nucleotides are TGCGCCAGCAGCTTGGCGACTAGCGGGAGGGGTACAGATACGCAGTATTTT. Residues: CASSLATSGRGTDTQYF.

Notes on this clone: Other DNA sequences in the same sample also yield this CDR3. This sequence joins TRBV5-1 and TRBJ2-7; 11 nucleotides match TRBD1. This CDR3 contains 13 residues. J lost 4 bases, V lost 4 bases, and 1 base had no gene match. Germline lookup yields CDR1 SGHRS and CDR2 YFSETQ. The chain's CDR3 is CASSRDRGYEQYF. CDR3 nucleotide sequence: TGCGCCAGCAGCAGGGACAGGGGGTACGAGCAGTACTTC.

This CDR3 reads CATLARAGGPGNEQFF. CDR3 in DNA: TGTGCCACCCTGGCCCGTGCGGGAGGGCCTGGCAATGAGCAGTTCTTC. The chain is built from TRBV10-3 and TRBJ2-1; 9 nucleotides align to TRBD2. The ends lost 10 bases at V and 6 bases at J; junction bases unmatched: 16. The CDR3 covers 16 residues. Germline CDR1 is ENHRY and CDR2 is SYGVKD.

This chain connects TRBV4-2 to TRBJ2-2; 13 bases are shared with TRBD2. The CDR3 sequence is 18 residues long. Germline trimming cut 4 bases from V and 0 bases from J; bases unmatched to any gene: 5. The V gene's germline CDR1 is LGHNA and CDR2 YNFKEQ. CDR3 sequence: CASSLGLAGVPNTGELFF. The CDR3 region has the DNA TGTGCCAGCAGCCTAGGACTAGCGGGAGTCCCGAACACCGGGGAGCTGTTTTTT.

V and J are TRBV7-9 and TRBJ2-7, with 8 bases matching TRBD1. The V segment lost 5 bases and the J segment 5 bases; nucleotides outside the gene matches: 5. This CDR3 is built from 13 residues. From germline, CDR1 is SEHNR and CDR2 FQNEAQ (reference sequence). CDR3 coding DNA: TGTGCCAGCAGCCAGACAGGGGTTAACGAGCAGTACTTC. Translation gives CASSQTGVNEQYF.

The chain joins TRBV15 to TRBJ1-1; D unresolved. The ends were cut back, 0 bases at V and 3 bases at J, with 11 bases in the middle. The length of the CDR3 is 15 residues. Germline lookup yields CDR1 LNHNV and CDR2 YYDKDF (reference sequence). The DNA of the CDR3 is TGTGCCACCAGCAGAGAGGCACAAAAAGACACTGAAGCTTTCTTT. Encoded protein: CATSREAQKDTEAFF. The variable domain in full, with the rest retrieved from reference TRBV15 and TRBJ1-1, is DAMVIQNPRYQVTQFGKPVTLSCSQTLNHNVMYWYQQKSSQAPKLLFHYYDKDFNNEADTPDNFQSRRPNTSFCFLDIRSPGLGDTAMYLCATSREAQKDTEAFFGQGTRLTVV.

V is TRBV6-6 and J is TRBJ2-4, with TRBD1 as a possible D gene (6 bases). Germline assignment: CDR1 MNHNY and CDR2 SVGAGI (reference sequence). The CDR3 loop spans 16 amino acids. V was cut by 5 bases and J by 3 bases, with 17 bases left in between. The CDR3 loop reads CASSRPAGAGKNIQYF. CDR3 bases: TGTGCCAGCAGTAGGCCCGCAGGGGCAGGCAAAAACATTCAGTACTTC.

The chain carries TRBV28 and TRBJ2-7, with TRBD1 identical over 9 bases. Trimming took 5 bases from V and 2 from J; bases not matched to a gene: 13. Germline V gene lookup returns CDR1 MDHEN and CDR2 SYDVKM. The CDR3 consists of 17 residues. The CDR3 region is CASSHRTTDRGPYEQYF. The CDR3 DNA sequence: TGTGCCAGCAGTCACCGGACTACGGACAGGGGTCCCTACGAGCAGTACTTC.

Here the CDR3 DNA reads TGTGCCACCCCAGGAACCCCATTGTCGGGGGAGCTGTTTTTT. As protein: CATPGTPLSGELFF. V usage is TRBV6-5 and J usage is TRBJ2-2, with no clear D. The CDR3 loop spans 14 amino acids. Germline CDR1 and CDR2: MNHEY and SVGAGI. Trimming cost V 10 bases and J 8 bases, with 20 bases left between them.

V usage is TRBV5-6 and J usage is TRBJ1-2; perhaps TRBD1 as D (5 bases). Germline CDR1 is SGHDT and CDR2 is YYEEEE. V lost 4 bases to trimming and J lost 7 bases, with 20 bases between them. The CDR3 runs to 15 residues. The CDR3 here is CASSPQRGPACGYTF. CDR3 nucleotide sequence: TGTGCCAGCAGCCCGCAAAGGGGCCCCGCATGTGGCTACACCTTC. The complete variable domain, with remaining parts taken from reference TRBV5-6 and TRBJ1-2, reads DAGVTQSPTHLIKTRGQQVTLRCSPKSGHDTVSWYQQALGQGPQFIFQYYEEEERQRGNFPDRFSGHQFPNYSSELNVNALLLGDSALYLCASSPQRGPACGYTFGSGTRLTVV.

Points on this clone: The junction and the germline gene differ at one end; a read error may be behind it. The chain carries TRBV9 and TRBJ1-2; tentatively, D is TRBD1 (5 bases). Germline V lookup: CDR1 SGDLS, CDR2 YYNGEE. The CDR3 loop spans 17 amino acids. The CDR3 DNA reads as TGTGCCAGCAGCCTTCAGGGATCCACCAGTCGCGATTATGGCTACGCCTTC. Its protein is CASSLQGSTSRDYGYAF.

The rearrangement joins TRBV11-3 to TRBJ2-1; 11 positions match TRBD2. J was trimmed by 0 bases and V by 3 bases; bases with no gene match: 1. Germline CDR1 and CDR2: SGHNT and YENEEA. The CDR3 length is 16 residues. CDR3 sequence: CASSFSGRASYNEQFF. CDR3 DNA: TGTGCCAGCAGCTTTAGCGGGAGGGCCTCCTACAATGAGCAGTTCTTC.

This sequence joins TRBV7-2 and TRBJ2-7; tentatively, D is TRBD1 (5 bases). This CDR3 has 16 residues. With 3 bases removed from V and 2 bases from J, the gap between germline ends came to 17 bases. CDR1 is SGHTA, CDR2 FQGNSA, per germline. The CDR3 is CASSLGTGAGPYEQYF. CDR3 nucleotide sequence: TGTGCCAGCAGCTTGGGTACTGGGGCAGGACCCTACGAGCAGTACTTC.

This clone showed up just a few times. The gene calls are TRBV15 and TRBJ2-7; 8 bases are shared with TRBD2. J gave up 5 bases and V 6 bases, and 6 bases lay outside the gene matches. The germline gives CDR1 LNHNV, CDR2 YYDKDF (reference sequence). The CDR3 has 13 amino acids. The CDR3 sequence: CATRRGAGNEQYF. CDR3 DNA sequence: TGTGCCACCAGGCGGGGGGCAGGGAACGAGCAGTACTTC.

The chain is built from TRBV2 and TRBJ2-5, with 10 bases lining up with TRBD1. Trimming at V came to 0 bases and at J to 1 base, leaving 11 bases not matched to a gene. The CDR3 consists of 19 residues. Germline values: CDR1 SNHLY, CDR2 FYNNEI. For the CDR3, the DNA is TGTGCCAGCAGTGAAGCTCCGACAGGGGGCTTCGATCCCCAAGAGACCCAGTACTTC. Translated: CASSEAPTGGFDPQETQYF.

The rearrangement links TRBV5-1 to TRBJ2-1; 7 bases are a match to TRBD2. V was clipped by 1 base and J by 8 bases; unmatched bases: 9. The CDR3 contains 15 residues. Per the germline V gene, CDR1 is SGHRS and CDR2 is YFSETQ. The CDR3 region has the DNA TGCGCCAGCAGCTTGTTCTCGCGGGAGAGCGATGAGCAGTTCTTC. This gives the protein CASSLFSRESDEQFF.

This chain's CDR3 is CASSEYEGTGNTIYF. The CDR3 nucleotides read TGTGCCAGCAGTGAATATGAGGGTACAGGAAACACCATATATTTT. The rearrangement links TRBV25-1 to TRBJ1-3; no reliable D call. The CDR3 extends over 15 amino acids. The germline CDR1 and CDR2 sequences are MGHDK and SYGVNS. Between the trimmed V and J ends, which lost 0 bases and 4 bases, there was a span of 10 bases.

The J gene is TRBJ2-7, the V gene TRBV5-5, with 10 bases aligning to TRBD1. CDR1 is SGHKS, CDR2 YYEKEE, per germline (reference sequence). The CDR3 extends over 13 amino acids. V lost 7 bases and J lost 1; bases outside the gene matches: 2. The CDR3: CASGTGASYEQYF. DNA for the CDR3: TGTGCCAGCGGGACAGGGGCTTCCTACGAGCAGTACTTC.

The rearrangement uses TRBV7-3 and TRBJ2-1; 9 nucleotides line up with TRBD2. The length of the CDR3 is 17 residues. CDR1 SGHTA and CDR2 FQGTGA come from the germline V gene. V lost 8 bases and J lost 1; bases outside the gene matches: 12. The CDR3 region has the DNA TGTGCCAGCTTAACGGGAGCTAGCGGGATTTCCTACAATGAGCAGTTCTTC. Protein sequence: CASLTGASGISYNEQFF.